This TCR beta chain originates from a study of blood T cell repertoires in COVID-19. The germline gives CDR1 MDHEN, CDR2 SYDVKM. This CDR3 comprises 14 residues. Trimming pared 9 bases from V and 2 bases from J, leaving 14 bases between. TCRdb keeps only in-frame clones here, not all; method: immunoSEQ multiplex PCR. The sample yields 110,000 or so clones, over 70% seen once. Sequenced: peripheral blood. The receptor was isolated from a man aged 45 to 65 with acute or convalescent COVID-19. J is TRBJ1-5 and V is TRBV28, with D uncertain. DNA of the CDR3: TGTGCCAGTGTCGAAGTAGCGGGCAATCAGCCCCAGCATTTT. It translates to CASVEVAGNQPQHF.